This T cell receptor (beta chain) was sequenced in a study of cytomegalovirus exposure and HLA in healthy donors. As for the study in general: An early data release held 70 million to 90 million unique TCRs from HLA-typed donors.

Details on this clone: Its antigen is undetermined.

V was cut by 1 base and J by 2 bases, with 18 bases left in between. Germline values: CDR1 SGHAT, CDR2 FQNNGV. The CDR3 spans 18 residues. Study-wide findings and caveats: 87-base-pair reads could not separate some V segments, including TRBV6-2 and TRBV6-3.

Researchers ran the PCR with 60 Vbeta and 13 Jbeta primers. Using immunoSEQ multiplex PCR, the repertoire was profiled, and TCRdb retains in-frame clones only, with some absent. The sample includes 210,000 or so clones, around four fifths of them seen just once. V and J are TRBV11-2 and TRBJ1-5, with no clear D. Input material: PBMCs. The TCR originated in a woman aged 40 to 50 in good health and CMV-seronegative. This chain's CDR3 is CASSLGGVGKDGNQPQHF. The CDR3 coding sequence is TGTGCCAGCAGCTTAGGGGGAGTAGGGAAAGATGGCAATCAGCCCCAGCATTTT.